What follows are 28 T cell receptor beta chains derived from one specimen sequenced in a study of blood T cell repertoires in COVID-19. The repertoire was sequenced with immunoSEQ multiplex PCR; TCRdb's copy has only in-frame clones and lacks some. In the table there are around 200,000 clones, about 86% of which are singletons. The sample taken for sequencing was peripheral blood. These receptors were collected from a man over 45 with active or convalescent COVID-19.

The rearrangement joins TRBV13 to TRBJ2-7; 8 bases are shared with TRBD1. The V segment lost 1 base and the J segment 8 bases; nucleotides outside the gene matches: 10. The germline V gene has CDR1 PRHDT and CDR2 FYEKMQ (reference sequence). The CDR3 is 15 amino acids. The CDR3 DNA sequence: TGTGCCAGCAGCTTAGAGGTGGCAGGGGGCGCGAAGCAGTACTTC. It encodes CASSLEVAGGAKQYF. Full variable domain (rest looked up from reference TRBV13 and TRBJ2-7): AAGVIQSPRHLIKEKRETATLKCYPIPRHDTVYWYQQGPGQDPQFLISFYEKMQSDKGSIPDRFSAQQFSDYHSELNMSSLELGDSALYFCASSLEVAGGAKQYFGPGTRLTVT.

The chain recombines TRBV7-9 with TRBJ2-7; D might be TRBD2 (5 bases). Germline-derived CDR1 and CDR2 are SEHNR and FQNEAQ (reference sequence). The CDR3 sequence is 16 residues long. V was clipped by 1 base and J by 9 bases, with 22 bases between them. The CDR3 DNA reads TGTGCCAGCAGCTTAGGTCTGTCCGAACTGTCTGAGGGGCAGTACTTC. This gives the protein CASSLGLSELSEGQYF.

This clone was detected ten times or more. This chain links TRBV29-1 with TRBJ2-1; 8 nucleotides match TRBD2. Germline V gene sequence: CDR1 SQVTM, CDR2 ANQGSEA. Germline trimming cut 0 bases from V and 5 bases from J; bases unmatched to any gene: 9. CDR3 length: 16 residues. CDR3 protein: CSVEERGRLANNEQFF. The CDR3 region has the DNA TGCAGCGTTGAAGAGAGAGGGAGACTAGCGAACAATGAGCAGTTCTTC.

This chain joins TRBV27 and TRBJ1-1, with 11 bases matching TRBD1. Germline CDR1 is MNHEY and CDR2 is SMNVEV (reference sequence). V dropped 8 bases and J dropped 6; count of bases not matched to a gene: 2. This CDR3 is built from 12 residues. The CDR3 here is CASGQGAAEAFF. The DNA for the CDR3 is TGTGCCAGCGGACAGGGGGCCGCTGAAGCTTTCTTT.

This sequence joins TRBV28 and TRBJ1-6; D unclear. The CDR3 has 12 amino acids. Germline CDR1 is MDHEN and CDR2 is SYDVKM. V was pared by 2 bases and J by 14 bases, with 10 bases between. The CDR3 spells CASSLPGQALHF. CDR3 coding DNA: TGTGCCAGCAGTTTACCTGGGCAGGCCCTCCACTTT.

The V gene is TRBV15, the J gene TRBJ2-1, with D maybe TRBD2 (6 bases). Germline V gene lookup returns CDR1 LNHNV and CDR2 YYDKDF (reference sequence). CDR3 length: 15 residues. Trimming left V 0 bases short and J 2 bases short, with 8 bases between. Here the CDR3 reads CATSREGRTYNEQFF. The CDR3 DNA is TGTGCCACCAGCAGAGAAGGGAGGACCTACAATGAGCAGTTCTTC.

This rearrangement joins TRBV3-1 (or the pseudogene TRBV3-2) to TRBJ1-2; a weak D match, TRBD1 (5 bases). The CDR3 is 13 amino acids. Germline V gene sequence: CDR1 LGHDT, CDR2 YNNKEL (reference sequence). Trimming shortened V by 4 bases and J by 7 bases, and 13 bases separated the two germline ends. The DNA of the CDR3 is TGTGCCAGCAGCCCAGACAGTTTATTTGGCTACACCTTC. It codes for CASSPDSLFGYTF.

J is TRBJ1-1 and V is TRBV3-1 (or the pseudogene TRBV3-2); no clear D. Trimming cost V 5 bases and J 11 bases, with 21 bases left between them. The CDR3 is made up of 14 amino acids. Germline V lookup: CDR1 LGHDT, CDR2 YNNKEL (reference sequence). CDR3 in amino acids: CASSSREALRGAFF. In nucleotides, the CDR3 is TGTGCCAGCAGCTCCCGTGAGGCGCTTCGAGGGGCTTTCTTT.

This chain uses TRBV6-5 with TRBJ2-3; maybe TRBD1 (6 bases). V gave up 6 bases and J gave up 1 base, with 11 bases separating them. CDR1 MNHEY and CDR2 SVGAGI come from the germline V gene. The CDR3 is 14 residues long. The CDR3 coding sequence is TGTGCCAGCAGGGACAGTCTAGGCACAGATACGCAGTATTTT. Translating it yields CASRDSLGTDTQYF.

This clone was detected once. This chain connects TRBV28 to TRBJ1-3, with D maybe TRBD1 (5 bases). V lost 6 bases to trimming and J lost 0 bases, with 12 bases between them. The CDR3 extends over 15 amino acids. Germline loops: CDR1 MDHEN, CDR2 SYDVKM. CDR3 nucleotide sequence: TGTGCCAGCAGACCCTCGGGGGTCTCTGGAAACACCATATATTTT. The encoded protein is CASRPSGVSGNTIYF.

This clone was seen once. The chain uses TRBV4-1 and TRBJ2-5; 7 nucleotides line up with TRBD2. CDR1 MGHRA and CDR2 YSYEKL come from the germline V gene. Trimming cost V 6 bases and J 5 bases; bases outside gene matches: 6. CDR3 size: 13 residues. The CDR3 DNA reads TGCGCCAGCAGGGGGGGGAGTAGGGAGACCCAGTACTTC. Translation gives CASRGGSRETQYF.

The chain is built from TRBV2 and TRBJ1-5, with D maybe TRBD1 (5 bases). Looked up from germline, CDR1 is SNHLY and CDR2 is FYNNEI. Trimming took off 1 base at V and 0 bases at J, with 7 bases between the two ends. CDR3 length: 15 residues. CDR3: CASSEDRLSNQPQHF. CDR3 nucleotides: TGTGCCAGCAGTGAAGACAGGCTTAGCAATCAGCCCCAGCATTTT. Full variable domain (missing parts from reference TRBV2 and TRBJ1-5): EPEVTQTPSHQVTQMGQEVILRCVPISNHLYFYWYRQILGQKVEFLVSFYNNEISEKSEIFDDQFSVERPDGSNFTLKIRSTKLEDSAMYFCASSEDRLSNQPQHFGDGTRLSIL.

The chain carries TRBV5-1 and TRBJ2-7; TRBD2 matches at 11 bases. The CDR3 is 16 residues long. Germline values: CDR1 SGHRS, CDR2 YFSETQ. The V and J ends lost 0 bases and 1 base, in that order; junction bases with no gene match: 3. CDR3 DNA sequence: TGCGCCAGCAGCTTGGTGGGGACTAGCGGTTCCTACGAGCAGTACTTC. Translating it yields CASSLVGTSGSYEQYF.

The rearrangement joins TRBV5-1 to TRBJ2-5; 11 bases are a match to TRBD2. The germline V gene has CDR1 SGHRS and CDR2 YFSETQ. V shed 0 bases and J 3 bases; nucleotides not matched to a gene: 1. This CDR3 has 15 amino acids. CDR3 sequence reads: CASSLELAGEETQYF. The CDR3 nucleotides read TGCGCCAGCAGCTTGGAACTAGCGGGAGAAGAGACCCAGTACTTC.

This chain connects TRBV13 to TRBJ1-1, with 7 bases aligning to TRBD1. The V gene end was trimmed by 6 bases and the J gene end by 1 base; junction bases not matched to a gene: 5. This CDR3 region has 14 residues. The germline CDR1 and CDR2 sequences are PRHDT and FYEKMQ (reference sequence). In nucleotides, the CDR3 is TGTGCCAGCAGTGCAGACAGGGCGAACACTGAAGCTTTCTTT. This codes for CASSADRANTEAFF.

The chain recombines TRBV5-1 with TRBJ1-3, with D uncertain. This CDR3 comprises 15 residues. Germline lookup yields CDR1 SGHRS and CDR2 YFSETQ. Deletions cut 2 bases from V and 2 bases from J, with 11 bases between. The CDR3 protein is CASSFNLEAGNTIYF. The CDR3 nucleotides read TGCGCCAGCAGCTTTAACCTGGAGGCTGGAAACACCATATATTTT. The full variable domain, its missing parts supplied by reference TRBV5-1 and TRBJ1-3, is KAGVTQTPRYLIKTRGQQVTLSCSPISGHRSVSWYQQTPGQGLQFLFEYFSETQRNKGNFPGRFSGRQFSNSRSEMNVSTLELGDSALYLCASSFNLEAGNTIYFGEGSWLTVV.

J is TRBJ1-2 and V is TRBV29-1; D uncertain. The CDR3 has 14 residues. Trimming took off 3 bases at V and 3 bases at J, with 14 bases between the two ends. Germline V gives CDR1 SQVTM, CDR2 ANQGSEA. The CDR3 DNA follows: TGCAGCGTTGACATCGACTTAGGAGACTATGGCTACACCTTC. This encodes CSVDIDLGDYGYTF.

This clone was recorded at least ten times. The chain recombines TRBV2 with TRBJ2-7; 8 positions match TRBD1. This CDR3 is built from 15 residues. Trimming at V came to 2 bases and at J to 1 base, leaving 4 bases not matched to a gene. Germline V gene data show CDR1 as SNHLY and CDR2 as FYNNEI. The CDR3 coding sequence is TGTGCCAGCAGTGAACACAGGGGGAAATCCTACGAGCAGTACTTC. It codes for CASSEHRGKSYEQYF.

CDR3 loop: CAITEGDRQNSPLHF. The CDR3 region has the DNA TGTGCCATCACCGAGGGGGACAGGCAAAATTCACCCCTCCACTTT. J is TRBJ1-6 and V is TRBV10-3; TRBD1 aligns across 8 bases. CDR3 length: 15 residues. V dropped 7 bases and J dropped 7; count of bases not matched to a gene: 9. Germline CDR1 reads ENHRY; CDR2 reads SYGVKD.

This chain joins TRBV25-1 and TRBJ1-2, with 8 positions matching TRBD1. Germline V CDR1 and CDR2: MGHDK, SYGVNS. The CDR3 covers 14 residues. V trimming: 6 bases; J trimming: 4 bases; junction bases outside the gene matches: 7. CDR3 sequence (DNA): TGTGCCAGCAGCCCAGGGGGCGCTGGCTATGGCTACACCTTC. Protein sequence: CASSPGGAGYGYTF.

The chain carries TRBV24-1 and TRBJ2-1, with 8 nucleotides matching TRBD2. With V trimmed by 5 bases and J by 6 bases, 8 bases remained unmatched. Germline V lookup: CDR1 KGHDR, CDR2 SFDVKD. The CDR3 loop spans 15 amino acids. In DNA form, the CDR3 reads TGTGCCACCAGTGTCCCCGGGACTAGAGGCAATGAGCAGTTCTTC. Protein sequence: CATSVPGTRGNEQFF.

The V and J genes are TRBV5-1 and TRBJ2-6, with TRBD1 as a possible D gene (5 bases). The CDR3 consists of 14 residues. Trimming took off 5 bases at V and 2 bases at J, with 8 bases between the two ends. Germline-derived CDR1 and CDR2 are SGHRS and YFSETQ. Here the CDR3 DNA reads TGCGCCAGCAGAGGGGCCACTGGGGCCAACGTCCTGACTTTC. It specifies CASRGATGANVLTF.

This chain uses TRBV30 with TRBJ1-5; 8 bases match TRBD1. The CDR3 loop spans 15 amino acids. The germline V gene has CDR1 GTSNPN and CDR2 SVGIG (reference sequence). The trim removed 3 bases at V and 6 bases at J, leaving 10 bases unmatched. The CDR3 is CAWSFDRGGTQPQHF. The CDR3 DNA follows: TGTGCCTGGAGCTTCGACAGGGGAGGCACTCAGCCCCAGCATTTT. The full variable domain, completed using reference TRBV30 and TRBJ1-5, is SQTIHQWPATLVQPVGSPLSLECTVEGTSNPNLYWYRQAAGRGLQLLFYSVGIGQISSEVPQNLSASRPQDRQFILSSKKLLLSDSGFYLCAWSFDRGGTQPQHFGDGTRLSIL.

The chain is built from TRBV10-1 and TRBJ2-7, with 12 positions matching TRBD2. The CDR3 has 17 residues. The trim removed 2 bases at V and 8 bases at J, leaving 13 bases unmatched. Germline V gives CDR1 WNHNN, CDR2 SYGVQD (reference sequence). Written as DNA, the CDR3 is TGCGCCAGCAGTGAGGGGAGCGGGACTAGCGGGCTAGGGAAGCAGTACTTC. Protein product: CASSEGSGTSGLGKQYF.

The V gene is TRBV29-1, the J gene TRBJ2-2; 8 bases agree with TRBD1. J was trimmed by 2 bases and V by 6 bases; bases with no gene match: 2. Germline lookup yields CDR1 SQVTM and CDR2 ANQGSEA. CDR3 length: 13 amino acids. The CDR3 region has the DNA TGCAGCGTCGACAGGGGTAACACCGGGGAGCTGTTTTTT. Residues: CSVDRGNTGELFF.

This clone was observed a single time. The chain couples TRBV10-1 to TRBJ2-1; TRBD2 aligns across 10 bases. Looked up from germline, CDR1 is WNHNN and CDR2 is SYGVQD (reference sequence). The CDR3 covers 17 residues. Unmatched junction bases numbered 11, after V lost 0 bases and J lost 9 bases. CDR3 DNA sequence: TGCGCCAGCAGTGAGTCGACGTCTAGCGGGGGCCTGGGTGAGCAGTTCTTC. Amino acids: CASSESTSSGGLGEQFF.

This clone was seen a single time. The V call is TRBV15, the J call TRBJ2-3, with a possible D match to TRBD2 (5 bases). The V end was cut by 0 bases, the J end by 1 base, with 14 bases between. The germline CDR1 and CDR2 sequences are LNHNV and YYDKDF (reference sequence). CDR3 size: 17 residues. The CDR3 DNA reads TGTGCCACCAGCAGAGATCAGGCGGCCGGGGGCACAGATACGCAGTATTTT. The encoded protein is CATSRDQAAGGTDTQYF.

The CDR3, as DNA: TGTGCCAGCAGTCACCAACAGGGGTCTGGAAACACCATATATTTT. This translates into CASSHQQGSGNTIYF. The genes are TRBV28 and TRBJ1-3; 7 bases align to TRBD1. The CDR3 is 15 amino acids. Germline loops: CDR1 MDHEN, CDR2 SYDVKM. V shed 5 bases, J shed 1 base, and the junction held 5 bases outside the gene matches.